Listed below are T cell receptor beta chains from one sample, sequenced in a study of early T cells in non-severe SARS-CoV-2 infection. TCRdb reanalysed the 5' RACE reads using MiXCR and keeps one entry per CDR3 protein. Counted here are 55,000 to 80,000 distinct CDR3 sequences, about 10% occurring once; the ten biggest clones make up around an eighth. The sequencing used whole blood, collected at baseline. The source is an adult who was a healthcare worker with PCR-confirmed SARS-CoV-2 infection or an uninfected control (not recorded which). CDR3s include the opening cysteine and the closing phenylalanine or tryptophan. D genes are given only for firm matches. Not every row has a clone size; where given, it reads once, few, many or a size class.

few	TRBV4-2	TRBD2	TRBJ2-3	TGTGCCAGCAGCCTACTAGCGGGAGAGGCCACAGATACGCAGTATTTT	CASSLLAGEATDTQYF
medium-sized	TRBV11-2	TRBD2	TRBJ2-7	TGTGCCAGCAGCTTATGGGGTTCTAGCGGGAACTACGAGCAGTACTTC	CASSLWGSSGNYEQYF
few	TRBV5-1	.	TRBJ2-5	TGCGCCAGCAGCTTGGCTACCGCTGGCCAAGAGACCCAGTACTTC	CASSLATAGQETQYF
few	TRBV3-1	.	TRBJ1-2	TGTGCCAGCAGCGCGGGGAGAGGGACCGGCTATGGCTACTCCTTC	CASSAGRGTGYGYSF
.	TRBV12-3/TRBV12-4	TRBD1	TRBJ1-6	TGTGCCAGCAGTGGCCTGGATCTGACAGGGACTTACTCACCCCTCCACTTT	CASSGLDLTGTYSPLHF
.	TRBV12-3/TRBV12-4	TRBD1	TRBJ1-1	TGTGCCAGCAGTAGGACAGGGGGCGGGACTGAAGCTTTCTTT	CASSRTGGGTEAFF
many	TRBV3-1	TRBD2	TRBJ2-7	TGTGCCAGCAGCCAACTTGGGACTAGCGATTCCGAGCAGTACTTC	CASSQLGTSDSEQYF
few	TRBV12-3/TRBV12-4	.	TRBJ2-5	TGTGCCAGCAGCCCCCTAGCTACACAAGGGACCCAGTACTTC	CASSPLATQGTQYF
few	TRBV25-1	TRBD1	TRBJ2-5	TGTGCCAGCAGTCTCGGGACAGGGGGCCCCGAGACCCAGTACTTC	CASSLGTGGPETQYF
.	TRBV7-2	TRBD2	TRBJ2-7	TGTGCCAGCAGTAGGACTAGCGGGAACTACGAGCAGTACTTC	CASSRTSGNYEQYF
few	TRBV11-3	.	TRBJ1-1	TGTGCCAGCAGCATGGACAGCTCGAACACTGAAGCTTTCTTT	CASSMDSSNTEAFF
few	TRBV6-5	.	TRBJ2-3	TGTGCCAGCAGTTACTCAGGGAGGCCAGATACGCAGTATTTT	CASSYSGRPDTQYF
.	TRBV15	.	TRBJ2-5	TGTGCCACCAGCAGAGATGCATCAGGGGCACAAGAGACCCAGTACTTC	CATSRDASGAQETQYF
few	TRBV18	TRBD1	TRBJ1-1	TGTGCCAGCTCACTACAGGGGGACACTGAAGCTTTCTTT	CASSLQGDTEAFF
.	TRBV27	.	TRBJ2-3	TGTGCCAGCAGTTTACTGCCGACCACAGATACGCAGTATTTT	CASSLLPTTDTQYF
few	TRBV10-2	.	TRBJ2-7	TGCGCCAGCAGTGAGTCTTTTTACGAGCAGTACTTC	CASSESFYEQYF
many	TRBV6-2/TRBV6-3	.	TRBJ2-7	TGTGCCAGCAGTTACTCAAGGGTTTACGAGCAGTACTTC	CASSYSRVYEQYF
.	TRBV24-1	TRBD1	TRBJ1-1	TGTGCCACCAGTGAACAGGGGTACCACACTGAAGCTTTCTTT	CATSEQGYHTEAFF
.	TRBV4-3	.	TRBJ1-4	TGCGCCAGCAGCCAGGGATGGCTGGCTAATGAAAAACTGTTTTTT	CASSQGWLANEKLFF
few	TRBV20-1	.	TRBJ2-2	TGCAGTGCCAGGGACTTACACACCGGGGAGCTGTTTTTT	CSARDLHTGELFF
few	TRBV12-3/TRBV12-4	TRBD1	TRBJ1-6	TGTGCCAGCAGTTTTCAGGGGGCGGATTCACCCCTCCACTTT	CASSFQGADSPLHF
many	TRBV20-1	TRBD1	TRBJ1-5	TGCAGTGCCAATCCCGGGACAGGGGATGAAGGCCCCCAGCATTTT	CSANPGTGDEGPQHF
few	TRBV5-1	TRBD1	TRBJ2-7	TGCGCCAGCAGCGCCAGGGGACAGGGGTGGCAGTACTTC	CASSARGQGWQYF
few	TRBV4-1	.	TRBJ2-4	TGCGCCAGCAGCCAAGATCTGAGCAAGCGGTCGGGAAACATTCAGTACTTC	CASSQDLSKRSGNIQYF
many	TRBV7-9	.	TRBJ2-5	TGTGCCAGCAGCCAGGGTCGTGAGACCCAGTACTTC	CASSQGRETQYF
many	TRBV10-2	TRBD2	TRBJ2-1	TGCGCCAGCACCGGACTAGCGGGTCCCGACAATGAGCAGTTCTTC	CASTGLAGPDNEQFF
many	TRBV6-5	.	TRBJ1-2	TGTGCGAGTAGTCGGGCAGCTATTAACTATGGCTACACCTTC	CASSRAAINYGYTF
many	TRBV13	.	TRBJ2-2	TGTGCCAGCAGCGTGGGACTCCCGAACACCGGGGAGCTGTTTTTT	CASSVGLPNTGELFF
many	TRBV20-1	TRBD2	TRBJ2-2	TGCAGTGCTAGACGGTTTGAAGCGGGACTCACCGGGGAGCTGTTTTTT	CSARRFEAGLTGELFF
few	TRBV3-1	.	TRBJ2-1	TGTGCCAGCAGCCAAGGACGAATGGGGGACTCCTACAATGAGCAGTTCTTC	CASSQGRMGDSYNEQFF